The 17 T cell receptor beta chains below come from one sample, sequenced in a study of T cells after yellow fever vaccination (dated 2019 in TCRdb). The sample's treatment or condition label is to be understood as: live attenuated yellow fever vaccine strain. Library prep was done by 5' RACE. Sequencing was performed on an Illumina HiSeq 2500. TCRdb handled the public reads itself, with Q25 trimming in fastp and clone calling in MiXCR, and kept productive beta chains. A single entry per CDR3 protein holds the most common genes and DNA from its merged rows. Here the sample has a few hundred thousand distinct CDR3 sequences; roughly 10% occur a single time. The ten top clones hold 18% of the sample. Here the sequenced sample was PBMCs, taken on the day of the first yellow fever vaccination. The receptors derive from a man aged 18 to 35 who received the YFV17D yellow fever vaccine.

This clonotype was seen a handful of times. This rearrangement joins TRBV6-5 to TRBJ2-6, with D hard to call. Germline loops: CDR1 MNHEY, CDR2 SVGAGI. The CDR3 runs 18 residues. Trimming pared 0 bases from V and 0 bases from J, leaving 12 bases between. CDR3 protein: CASSYSLGIGSGANVLTF. The CDR3 coding sequence is TGTGCCAGCAGTTACTCCCTGGGCATTGGCTCTGGGGCCAACGTCCTGACTTTC.

This clonotype has ten or more counts. The chain carries TRBV7-2 and TRBJ2-1; D not resolved. The germline V gene encodes CDR1 SGHTA and CDR2 FQGNSA. CDR3 size: 15 residues. Trimming cost V 5 bases and J 0 bases, with 11 bases left between them. CDR3 nucleotides: TGTGCCAGCAGCCCCCCGGGTCGCTCCTACAATGAGCAGTTCTTC. Its translation is CASSPPGRSYNEQFF.

This clonotype was counted only a few times. The chain couples TRBV27 to TRBJ2-2; the match to TRBD1 covers 9 bases. CDR1 and CDR2 from the germline V gene are MNHEY and SMNVEV (reference sequence). This CDR3 is built from 16 residues. Unmatched junction bases numbered 10, after V lost 0 bases and J lost 11 bases. CDR3 region: CASSLSRDREILELFF. For the CDR3, the DNA is TGTGCCAGCAGTTTATCCCGGGACAGGGAAATCTTAGAGCTGTTTTTT.

The CDR3 loop reads CASNINGATNEKLFF. DNA for the CDR3: TGTGCCAGCAATATAAACGGTGCAACTAATGAAAAACTGTTTTTT. V and J are TRBV6-5 and TRBJ1-4; no reliable D call. CDR3 size: 15 residues. Germline V gene sequence: CDR1 MNHEY, CDR2 SVGAGI. V lost 7 bases and J lost 0, with 12 bases in between.

This chain connects TRBV12-3 or TRBV12-4 to TRBJ2-2, with 7 bases fitting TRBD1. Trimming cost V 3 bases and J 2 bases; bases outside gene matches: 3. CDR3 length equals 15 residues. The CDR3 protein is CASSLTGFNTGELFF. DNA for the CDR3: TGTGCCAGCAGTTTGACAGGGTTTAACACCGGGGAGCTGTTTTTT.

This clonotype was seen a few times. CDR3 sequence: CASARGETQYF. In DNA, the CDR3 is TGTGCCAGCGCCAGGGGTGAGACCCAGTACTTC. The rearrangement links TRBV14 to TRBJ2-5, with D perhaps matching TRBD1 (6 bases). Germline lookup yields CDR1 SGHDN and CDR2 FVKESK. The CDR3 totals 11 residues. V dropped 8 bases and J dropped 5 bases, with 9 bases sitting between them.

This clonotype has more than one count but fewer than ten. V is TRBV5-6 and J is TRBJ2-5; no definite D call. Germline lookup yields CDR1 SGHDT and CDR2 YYEEEE. The CDR3 contains 12 residues. V gave up 2 bases and J gave up 6 bases, with 8 bases separating them. CDR3 DNA sequence: TGTGCCAGCAGCTTATTGGGGAAGACCCAGTACTTC. Residues: CASSLLGKTQYF.

This clonotype showed up many times. The chain employs TRBV25-1 and TRBJ2-2; D is ambiguous. From germline, CDR1 is MGHDK and CDR2 SYGVNS. Between the trimmed V and J ends, which lost 4 bases and 5 bases, there was a span of 11 bases. The CDR3 is 14 residues long. CDR3 sequence (DNA): TGTGCCAGCAGTGGGACGGCCTATACCGGGGAGCTGTTTTTT. Translating gives CASSGTAYTGELFF.

The V call is TRBV29-1, the J call TRBJ2-5, with D tentatively TRBD2 (5 bases). This CDR3 comprises 14 residues. Looked up from germline, CDR1 is SQVTM and CDR2 is ANQGSEA. Trimming cost V 6 bases and J 0 bases, with 14 bases left between them. The CDR3 loop reads CSVGSLLYQETQYF. The CDR3, as DNA: TGCAGCGTGGGGAGCCTCCTGTACCAAGAGACCCAGTACTTC.

There are a few counts of this clonotype. This chain links TRBV6-5 with TRBJ1-1; TRBD1 is a possible D gene (5 bases). Germline-derived CDR1 and CDR2 are MNHEY and SVGAGI. V was cut by 2 bases and J by 0 bases, with 10 bases left in between. The CDR3 is made up of 15 amino acids. The CDR3 spells CASSYKGSLNTEAFF. The CDR3 bases are TGTGCCAGCAGTTACAAGGGGTCCTTGAACACTGAAGCTTTCTTT.

This chain links TRBV6-4 with TRBJ2-1, with D tentatively TRBD2 (5 bases). The CDR3 totals 16 residues. V gave up 5 bases and J gave up 4 bases, with 18 bases separating them. CDR1 is MRHNA and CDR2 is SNTAGT in the germline V gene. The CDR3: CASSPAPLGKYNEQFF. The CDR3 nucleotides are TGTGCCAGCAGTCCCGCCCCACTAGGGAAGTACAATGAGCAGTTCTTC.

This clonotype has a handful of counts. The chain couples TRBV7-2 to TRBJ1-1, with unresolved D. This CDR3 is 13 amino acids long. Trimming pared 8 bases from V and 1 base from J, leaving 11 bases between. Germline V gene sequence: CDR1 SGHTA, CDR2 FQGNSA. This CDR3 reads CASEVTPNTEAFF. CDR3 bases: TGTGCCAGCGAAGTCACTCCGAACACTGAAGCTTTCTTT.

This sequence joins TRBV6-4 and TRBJ2-7; no reliable D call. Germline V gene sequence: CDR1 MRHNA, CDR2 SNTAGT. Trimming removed 0 bases at V and 7 bases at J, with 7 bases between. The CDR3 has 12 residues. The CDR3 region is CASSDSTREQYV. The CDR3 DNA reads as TGTGCCAGCAGTGACTCTACGAGGGAGCAGTACGTC.

This clonotype showed up just a few times. The rearrangement joins TRBV7-2 to TRBJ2-1; D is possibly TRBD1 (5 bases). The CDR3 is 13 amino acids. In germline, CDR1 is SGHTA, CDR2 FQGNSA. The V gene lost 0 bases and the J gene lost 9 bases, with 9 bases spanning the gap. For the CDR3, the DNA is TGTGCCAGCAGCTTAGCCAGGGCCCGTGAGCAGTTCTTC. It specifies CASSLARAREQFF.

The V call is TRBV20-1, the J call TRBJ1-5; TRBD1 aligns across 7 bases. The CDR3 runs 13 residues. Germline trimming cut 6 bases from V and 5 bases from J; bases unmatched to any gene: 7. The germline gives CDR1 DFQATT, CDR2 SNEGSKA (reference sequence). This chain's CDR3 is CSAQGVWDQPQHF. Written as DNA, the CDR3 is TGCAGTGCCCAGGGGGTGTGGGATCAGCCCCAGCATTTT.

Note on this clonotype: The germline gene is not matched at one end of the junction; a read error may be the cause. The V and J genes are TRBV12-5 and TRBJ2-1, with 7 bases matching TRBD1. The CDR3 loop spans 15 amino acids. Germline V CDR1 and CDR2: LGHNT, FRNRAP. CDR3 DNA: TGTGCTAGTGGATTGGGCAACAGGGGTGGCAATGAGCAGTTCTTC. Translated, it gives CASGLGNRGGNEQFF.

This clonotype has a count of ten or more. CDR3 in DNA: TGTGCCAGCAGCTCGATGTTCGGCGGTAGCGGGGGGCCTTCCTACAATGAGCAGTTCTTC. Its protein is CASSSMFGGSGGPSYNEQFF. The rearrangement joins TRBV5-6 to TRBJ2-1; TRBD2 matches at 10 bases. CDR1 is SGHDT and CDR2 is YYEEEE in the germline V gene. CDR3 length: 20 amino acids. J gave up 1 base and V 3 bases, and 16 bases lay outside the gene matches.